A selection of T cell receptor beta chains follows, all from one sample in a study of early T cells in non-severe SARS-CoV-2 infection. TCRdb used MiXCR to reprocess the 5' RACE reads, holding one entry per CDR3 protein. The sample gives around 30,000 distinct CDR3 sequences, less than 5% of which show up once; 3.5% to 5% is in the top ten. Material for sequencing was whole blood. These receptors were collected from an adult who was a healthcare worker with PCR-confirmed SARS-CoV-2 infection or an uninfected control (not recorded which). Each CDR3 is given with its conserved first and last residue. A D gene is named only where the DNA matches it firmly. Size values are once, few and many counts, or a class for expanded clones, and some rows have none.

CDR3 DNA	CDR3 protein	D gene	clone size	V gene	J gene
TGTGCCAGCAGCCAAGGGGTCCCCTCCTACGAGCAGTACTTC	CASSQGVPSYEQYF	.	many	TRBV3-1	TRBJ2-7
TGCGCCAGCAGTTTTGTAGCGGGAGAAGATAATGAGCAGTTCTTC	CASSFVAGEDNEQFF	TRBD2	few	TRBV5-1	TRBJ2-1
TGTGCCAGCAGCCGAAACAGGGGAAGAACAGATACGCAGTATTTT	CASSRNRGRTDTQYF	TRBD1	many	TRBV14	TRBJ2-3
TGTGCCAGCAGTTTTGGTGTAGGACTAGCGGTGAACACCGGGGAGCTGTTTTTT	CASSFGVGLAVNTGELFF	TRBD2	many	TRBV27	TRBJ2-2
TGCAGCGTTGAAGAGACAGGGGACGGCTACGAGCAGTACTTC	CSVEETGDGYEQYF	TRBD1	many	TRBV29-1	TRBJ2-7
TGCAGTGCGTCTGACAGGGTACAAGAAAAACTGTTTTTT	CSASDRVQEKLFF	TRBD1	few	TRBV20-1	TRBJ1-4
TGTGCCAGCAGCCAAGATCCCGGGGCTGGGGCCAACGTCCTGACTTTC	CASSQDPGAGANVLTF	.	many	TRBV3-1	TRBJ2-6
TGTGCCAGCAGCGTTACAGGGATTGGACAGCCCCAGCATTTT	CASSVTGIGQPQHF	.	.	TRBV7-2	TRBJ1-5
TGCGCCAGCAGCCATGTACTAGCGGGGCGCACAGATACGCAGTATTTT	CASSHVLAGRTDTQYF	TRBD2	many	TRBV4-1	TRBJ2-3
TGTGCCAGCAGCAGGACAGCGGAGAACACTGAAGCTTTCTTT	CASSRTAENTEAFF	.	.	TRBV7-9	TRBJ1-1
TGCAGTCAACAGGGCGGACAGGGGACCTACGAGCAGTACTTC	CSQQGGQGTYEQYF	TRBD1	many	TRBV20-1	TRBJ2-7
TGTGCCAGCAGCCTCGTCGATACCGGGGAGCTGTTTTTT	CASSLVDTGELFF	.	many	TRBV27	TRBJ2-2
TGTGCCAGCAAGGTTGCCAGGGGTAATGAAAAACTGTTTTTT	CASKVARGNEKLFF	.	.	TRBV6-5	TRBJ1-4
TGTGCCAGCAGTCCCACCTCCGGGACAGGGTCGTTCGACGAGCAGTACTTC	CASSPTSGTGSFDEQYF	TRBD1	many	TRBV27	TRBJ2-7
TGTGCCAGCAGTTTAGGGGGGGCTGGGGGCGGTGAGCAGTTCTTC	CASSLGGAGGGEQFF	.	many	TRBV27	TRBJ2-1
TGTGCCAGCAGCTTAGTAACGGGGGACTACGAGCAGTACTTC	CASSLVTGDYEQYF	.	.	TRBV7-2	TRBJ2-7
TGTGCCAGCTCACAGGGACCCTCTAATGAGCAGTTCTTC	CASSQGPSNEQFF	.	many	TRBV18	TRBJ2-1
TGCAGCGTTGCCTCCACGAACACCGGGGAGCTGTTTTTT	CSVASTNTGELFF	.	many	TRBV29-1	TRBJ2-2
TGTGCCAGCAGTTTAGGTGGGAGGGAGCAGTTCTTC	CASSLGGREQFF	.	many	TRBV28	TRBJ2-1
TGTGCCAGCAGCCAACTAGCGGGGCGAACCTACAATGAGCAGTTCTTC	CASSQLAGRTYNEQFF	TRBD2	many	TRBV3-1	TRBJ2-1